This TCR beta chain emerged from a study of blood T cells in healthy people across ages. Overall study results and limits: No one knew whether donors had CMV, which possibly confounded expanded clonotype changes.

CDR1 is SGDLS and CDR2 is YYNGEE in the germline V gene. CDR3 length: 15 amino acids. In regard to this clonotype: Antigen unknown. One junction end disagrees with the germline gene, perhaps due to a read error.

Primers used in a second PCR of about 6 to 11 cycles were a sample-barcoded 5' primer and a J-beta primer mix. One entry per CDR3 protein, called by TCRdb with MiXCR from the 5' RACE reads. The sample carries about 640,000 distinct CDR3 sequences, roughly 43% recorded once. The genes are TRBV9 and TRBJ2-1, with 13 bases matching TRBD2. The sample was blood. The source of this sequence is a man older than 75 in good health. The CDR3 reads CASSDRTSGRDEQFF. In nucleotides, the CDR3 is TGTGCCAGCAGCGATAGAACTAGCGGGAGGGATGAGCAGTTTTTC.